This entry lists 25 T cell receptor beta chains sequenced from one sample in a study of T cell clonality in common variable immunodeficiency. Clones were sequenced by immunoSEQ multiplex PCR, and TCRdb holds only the in-frame ones, with some missing. The record shows about 31,000 clones for this sample, with no singletons present. Sequencing was performed on peripheral blood mononuclear cells. These receptors were collected from a person between 18 and 75 years old in good health.

Worth noting for this clone: The read ends 3 residues before the CDR3 terminus; that terminus is restored from the germline J gene. V gene TRBV6-2 or TRBV6-3 combines with J gene TRBJ2-4; the D gene is possibly TRBD1 (5 bases). The CDR3 runs to 12 residues. From germline, CDR1 is MNHEY and CDR2 SVGEGT. CDR3: CASSAQGYGQYF. CDR3 DNA, as far as it was read: TGTGCCAGCAGTGCCCAGGGCTATGGT.

This clone was observed at least ten times. The CDR3 extends 3 residues past the end of the read, so its final part is completed from the germline J gene. This chain joins TRBV10-1 and TRBJ2-3; 8 nucleotides match TRBD2. The germline gives CDR1 WNHNN, CDR2 SYGVQD (reference sequence). CDR3 length: 18 residues. The CDR3 sequence is CASSESIRLAGLQETQYF. The CDR3 bases that were read are TGCGCCAGCAGTGAGTCGATTCGGCTAGCGGGCCTCCAAGAGACG.

To note about this clone: The junction does not match germline at one end; this may be a read error. The read ends 3 residues shy of where the CDR3 ends; the end is completed using the germline J gene. The rearrangement uses TRBV13 and TRBJ1-2; tentatively, D is TRBD1 (5 bases). CDR1 and CDR2 (germline): PRHDT, FYEKMQ (reference sequence). This CDR3 has 15 residues. The DNA read from the CDR3 is TGTGCCAGCCGCTTATCCGGTTGGCAGGGCGGCGGC. Translating it yields CASRLSGWQGGG. The full-length CDR3 reads as CASRLSGWQGGGYTF.

This clone turned up a few times. One base separates it from a far larger clone, so it is likely a read error. The read comes to an end 3 residues before the CDR3 does, leaving the germline J gene to fill in the end. The chain is built from TRBV6-2 or TRBV6-3 and TRBJ2-7; a weak D match, TRBD2 (6 bases). Trimming cost V 8 bases and J 0 bases, with 23 bases left between them. CDR1 and CDR2 from the germline V gene are MNHEY and SVGEGT. The CDR3 totals 17 residues. The DNA read from the CDR3 is TGTGCCAGCGTTCGGGACTCGGGACTCCCAAGCTCCTACGAG. It yields the protein CASVRDSGLPSSYE. The whole CDR3 reads CASVRDSGLPSSYEQYF.

This clone was detected ten times or more. The read halts 3 residues ahead of the CDR3 end, with the missing end drawn from the germline J gene. This sequence joins TRBV19 and TRBJ1-2; D remains unclear. V shed 6 bases and J shed 3 bases, with 20 bases lying between them. The CDR3 is 16 amino acids. Germline-derived CDR1 and CDR2 are LNHDA and SQIVND (reference sequence). This CDR3 is CASSAPVRADYYGYTF. The sequenced part of the CDR3 DNA is TGTGCCAGTAGCGCCCCGGTACGAGCCGACTACTATGGC.

This clone was counted only a few times. The read finishes 3 residues shy of the CDR3 end, and the germline J gene is used to complete it. The chain couples TRBV18 to TRBJ2-4; the D gene is possibly TRBD2 (6 bases). CDR3 size: 15 residues. CDR1 is KGHSH and CDR2 is LQKENI in the germline V gene. The CDR3 protein is CASSPLANPDYGQYF. The CDR3 DNA, read in part, is TGTGCCAGCTCACCTTTGGCGAACCCGGACTATGGT.

This clone has ten or more counts. The DNA ends 3 residues before the CDR3 does, and the rest of the CDR3 is filled in from the germline J gene. This rearrangement joins TRBV7-3 to TRBJ2-2, with 10 bases fitting TRBD1. V dropped 5 bases and J dropped 3; count of bases not matched to a gene: 9. The CDR3 is 17 amino acids. CDR1 is SGHTA and CDR2 is FQGTGA in the germline V gene. The sequenced CDR3 bases are TGTGCCAGCAGCGAGACAGGGGGCAACCTCGACACCGGGGAG. Translation: CASSETGGNLDTGE. The complete CDR3 protein is CASSETGGNLDTGELFF.

This clone was counted ten times or more. The read is 3 residues too short to cover the CDR3 end, so that end is filled in from the germline J gene. This chain connects TRBV20-1 to TRBJ2-5; 12 positions match TRBD1. Germline V gives CDR1 DFQATT, CDR2 SNEGSKA (reference sequence). The CDR3 spans 18 residues. V shed 0 bases and J 0 bases; nucleotides not matched to a gene: 8. The sequenced part of the CDR3 DNA is TGCAGTGCTAGAGAGGTACCGGGACAGGGGGCCTACCAAGAGACC. It encodes CSAREVPGQGAYQET. The whole CDR3 reads CSAREVPGQGAYQETQYF.

This clone was found many times. The sequenced fragment ends 3 residues before the CDR3 boundary, so the rest is inferred from the germline J gene. V and J are TRBV5-4 and TRBJ1-3; 7 bases match TRBD1. This CDR3 is 15 amino acids long. Germline CDR1 reads SGHNT; CDR2 reads YYREEE (reference sequence). Trimming removed 0 bases from V and 6 bases from J; junction bases left unmatched: 6. The CDR3 is CASSLETGRENTIYF. The DNA read from the CDR3 is TGTGCCAGCAGCTTGGAGACAGGGAGGGAAAACACC.

Ten or more counts support this clone. From the germline J gene comes the end of the CDR3, since the read stops 3 residues before it. This chain connects TRBV5-4 to TRBJ2-5; perhaps TRBD1 as D (8 bases). This CDR3 has 16 residues. The V end was cut by 0 bases, the J end by 1 base, with 13 bases between. The germline V gene has CDR1 SGHNT and CDR2 YYREEE (reference sequence). The CDR3 is CASSLAQGGPQETQYF. CDR3 bases read: TGTGCCAGCAGCTTGGCACAGGGGGGGCCCCAAGAGACC.

Comments on this clone: The read finishes 3 residues shy of the CDR3 end, and the germline J gene is used to complete it. J is TRBJ2-2 and V is TRBV7-8; a possible D gene is TRBD1 (6 bases). The CDR3 runs 16 residues. Looked up from germline, CDR1 is SGHVS and CDR2 is FQNEAQ. Partial CDR3 DNA: TGTGCCAGCAGCTTAGCTGAGACAGGTTTGGGTTCACCG. This translates into CASSLAETGLGSP. The whole CDR3 reads CASSLAETGLGSPLFF. The variable domain in full, with the rest retrieved from reference TRBV7-8 and TRBJ2-2, is GAGVSQSPRYKVAKRGQDVALRCDPISGHVSLFWYQQALGQGPEFLTYFQNEAQLDKSGLPSDRFFAERPEGSVSTLKIQRTQQEDSAVYLCASSLAETGLGSPLFFGEGSRLTVL.

A remark on this clone: The CDR3 extends 3 residues past the end of the read, so its final part is completed from the germline J gene. The genes are TRBV29-1 and TRBJ1-3; D gene ambiguous. This CDR3 comprises 12 residues. Germline CDR1 reads SQVTM; CDR2 reads ANQGSEA. Deletions cut 3 bases from V and 0 bases from J, with 3 bases between. CDR3 bases read: TGCAGCGTTGACAGCTCTGGAAACACC. It is translated as CSVDSSGNT. The complete CDR3 reads CSVDSSGNTIYF.

Ten or more counts support this clone. CDR3 sequence: CASSSVGVETQYF. The DNA read from the CDR3 is TGTGCCAGCAGTTCTGTAGGGGTAGAGACC. The V and J genes are TRBV12-3 or TRBV12-4 and TRBJ2-5, with D possibly TRBD1 on 5 matching bases. The missing CDR3 end, 3 residues past where the read stops, is filled in from the germline J gene. The CDR3 consists of 13 residues. V was shortened by 4 bases and J by 4 bases, with 10 bases between the two germline ends.

The table lists this clone with many counts. The DNA ends 3 residues before the CDR3 does, and the rest of the CDR3 is filled in from the germline J gene. The V call is TRBV19, the J call TRBJ2-2; 8 bases agree with TRBD2. Trimming cost V 2 bases and J 1 base; bases outside gene matches: 6. This CDR3 contains 17 residues. Germline assignment: CDR1 LNHDA and CDR2 SQIVND (reference sequence). The CDR3 sequence is CASSISGLAGNTGELFF. CDR3 DNA, as far as it was read: TGTGCCAGTAGTATATCTGGACTAGCCGGGAACACCGGGGAG.

This clone was recorded many times. The read halts 3 residues ahead of the CDR3 end, with the missing end drawn from the germline J gene. The chain recombines TRBV15 with TRBJ1-4, with 8 bases that match TRBD1. Losses at the gene ends were 3 bases for V and 4 bases for J; bases not matched to a gene: 4. This CDR3 has 15 amino acids. Germline V lookup: CDR1 LNHNV, CDR2 YYDKDF (reference sequence). The CDR3 bases that were read are TGTGCCACCAGCAGGACGACAGGGGATAATGAAAAA. Residues: CATSRTTGDNEK. The entire CDR3 sequence reads CATSRTTGDNEKLFF.

This clone came up many times. The DNA ends 3 residues before the CDR3 does, and the rest of the CDR3 is filled in from the germline J gene. V usage is TRBV7-2 and J usage is TRBJ1-5, with TRBD1 matching over 9 bases. CDR3 length: 15 residues. J lost 4 bases, V lost 4 bases, and 5 bases had no gene match. Germline assignment: CDR1 SGHTA and CDR2 FQGNSA. CDR3 DNA (partial): TGTGCCAGCAGCTCCGGACAGGGGCGGAATCAGCCC. It codes for CASSSGQGRNQP. The full CDR3 sequence reads CASSSGQGRNQPQHF.

This clone was seen repeatedly, ten times or more. The missing CDR3 end, 3 residues past where the read stops, is filled in from the germline J gene. This chain joins TRBV24-1 and TRBJ1-5; a possible D gene is TRBD1 (5 bases). V was trimmed by 4 bases and J by 5 bases, leaving 8 bases between them. The CDR3 is 13 amino acids. Germline V gene sequence: CDR1 KGHDR, CDR2 SFDVKD. CDR3 DNA (partial): TGTGCCACCAGTGAGGGGGGATATCAGCCC. Residues: CATSEGGYQP. The entire CDR3 sequence reads CATSEGGYQPQHF.

This clone was detected ten times or more. The read finishes 3 residues shy of the CDR3 end, and the germline J gene is used to complete it. The rearrangement uses TRBV7-2 and TRBJ1-1; TRBD1 matches 7 bases. V lost 6 bases to trimming and J lost 3 bases; unmatched junction nucleotides: 4. This CDR3 is built from 13 residues. CDR1 SGHTA and CDR2 FQGNSA come from the germline V gene. CDR3 bases read: TGTGCCAGCAGTCCCAGGGGGGACACTGAA. Translation: CASSPRGDTE. Given in full, the CDR3 is CASSPRGDTEAFF. The full variable domain, rest sourced from reference TRBV7-2 and TRBJ1-1, is GAGVSQSPSNKVTEKGKDVELRCDPISGHTALYWYRQSLGQGLEFLIYFQGNSAPDKSGLPSDRFSAERTGGSVSTLTIQRTQQEDSAVYLCASSPRGDTEAFFGQGTRLTVV.

This clone was seen ten or more times. The CDR3 goes on 3 residues after the read ends, and that part is filled in from the germline J gene. This sequence joins TRBV20-1 and TRBJ2-1; TRBD2 aligns across 8 bases. This CDR3 spans 15 amino acids. Germline-derived CDR1 and CDR2 are DFQATT and SNEGSKA (reference sequence). Trimming at V came to 0 bases and at J to 6 bases, leaving 7 bases not matched to a gene. CDR3 bases read: TGCAGTGCTAGAGATGAGCGGGAGTACTCCAATGAG. It codes for CSARDEREYSNE. The entire CDR3 sequence reads CSARDEREYSNEQFF.

This clone has a count of ten or more. Read data end 3 residues before the CDR3 end; the end is taken from the germline J gene. This chain links TRBV11-2 with TRBJ1-1; 8 bases map to TRBD1. Germline values: CDR1 SGHAT, CDR2 FQNNGV. V shed 1 base and J 7 bases; nucleotides not matched to a gene: 5. This CDR3 region has 14 residues. CDR3 DNA (partial): TGTGCCAGCAGCTTAGGCAGGGGGCAGGGTGAA. It translates to CASSLGRGQGE. The whole CDR3 protein reads CASSLGRGQGEAFF.

This clone came up many times. The read comes to an end 3 residues before the CDR3 does, leaving the germline J gene to fill in the end. The chain is built from TRBV2 and TRBJ1-1; tentative D call: TRBD1 (6 bases). V lost 2 bases to trimming and J lost 4 bases, with 11 bases between them. Germline loops: CDR1 SNHLY, CDR2 FYNNEI. The CDR3 runs to 14 residues. The CDR3 protein is CASSENREATEAFF. Partial CDR3 DNA: TGTGCCAGCAGTGAAAACAGGGAGGCCACTGAA.

This clone was counted ten times or more. Coverage ceases 3 residues before the CDR3 finishes, and the germline J gene fills in the end. This sequence joins TRBV6-2 or TRBV6-3 and TRBJ2-3; tentatively, D is TRBD1 (5 bases). The CDR3 is made up of 14 amino acids. Germline V gene data show CDR1 as MNHEY and CDR2 as SVGEGT. V lost 6 bases and J lost 0, with 10 bases in between. The sequenced part of the CDR3 DNA is TGTGCCAGCAGCCCCTGGGGCAGCACAGATACG. Residues: CASSPWGSTDT. The CDR3 as a whole reads CASSPWGSTDTQYF.

This clone was observed many times. Coverage ceases 3 residues before the CDR3 finishes, and the germline J gene fills in the end. This chain links TRBV5-1 with TRBJ2-3; the match to TRBD2 covers 8 bases. The CDR3 covers 15 residues. Germline values: CDR1 SGHRS, CDR2 YFSETQ. Trimming removed 0 bases from V and 2 bases from J; junction bases left unmatched: 2. The CDR3 bases that were read are TGCGCCAGCAGCTTGGAGCGGGGGCACACAGATACG. It is translated as CASSLERGHTDT. The full-length CDR3 reads as CASSLERGHTDTQYF. Using reference TRBV5-1 and TRBJ2-3 for the parts outside the CDR3, the full variable domain is KAGVTQTPRYLIKTRGQQVTLSCSPISGHRSVSWYQQTPGQGLQFLFEYFSETQRNKGNFPGRFSGRQFSNSRSEMNVSTLELGDSALYLCASSLERGHTDTQYFGPGTRLTVL.

This clone has ten or more counts. The DNA read from the CDR3 is TGTGCCAGCTCACCAGGGACAGGGGGCTACGAG. Translated, it gives CASSPGTGGYE. The CDR3 in its entirety is CASSPGTGGYEQYF. The chain combines TRBV18 with TRBJ2-7; 11 positions match TRBD1. The read halts 3 residues ahead of the CDR3 end, with the missing end drawn from the germline J gene. Per germline, CDR1 KGHSH and CDR2 LQKENI. This CDR3 region has 14 residues. The V segment lost 2 bases and the J segment 3 bases; nucleotides outside the gene matches: 0. The variable domain in full, completed from reference TRBV18 and TRBJ2-7, reads NAGVMQNPRHLVRRRGQEARLRCSPMKGHSHVYWYRQLPEEGLKFMVYLQKENIIDESGMPKERFSAEFPKEGPSILRIQQVVRGDSAAYFCASSPGTGGYEQYFGPGTRLTVT.

In the case of this clone: The CDR3 end lies 3 residues beyond the end of the read and is filled in from the germline J gene. In the same sample, other DNA sequences code for this CDR3. J is TRBJ1-2 and V is TRBV7-9; D is possibly TRBD1 (5 bases). Germline assignment: CDR1 SEHNR and CDR2 FQNEAQ (reference sequence). The CDR3 loop spans 13 amino acids. CDR3 residues: CASTPLAGGTYTF. The sequenced part of the CDR3 DNA is TGTGCCAGCACCCCCCTTGCGGGGGGAACC.